The T cell receptor beta chain under discussion was sequenced for a study of blood T cell repertoires in COVID-19. About the study: Sample material is recorded as cDNA or gDNA derived from T cells, B-cell-depleted T cells, or PBMCs.

Original methodology: Amplification from reference gene primers served as the basis for estimated nucleated cell counts. Some clones are missing from TCRdb's copy, which holds only in-frame ones; the method was immunoSEQ multiplex PCR. That table is the source of V, J and clone size, and D and trimming were worked out from the DNA. The sample contains just over 150,000 clones, 82% of which appear only once. This CDR3 has 14 residues. V was cut by 2 bases and J by 2 bases, with 9 bases left in between. Germline V gene sequence: CDR1 SNHLY, CDR2 FYNNEI. Input material: peripheral blood. This chain uses TRBV2 with TRBJ1-1, with D uncertain. This TCR came from a woman between 35 and 50 years old with COVID-19, enrolled during active disease. This chain's CDR3 is CASSEPGFNTEAFF. The CDR3 nucleotides are TGTGCCAGCAGTGAACCCGGGTTCAACACTGAAGCTTTCTTT.